The rows below give T cell receptor beta chains drawn from one sample of a study of shared clonotypes between healthy human individuals. Some clones are missing from TCRdb's copy, which holds only in-frame ones; the method was immunoSEQ multiplex PCR. The table lists some 550,000 clones, more than 95% of them singletons. The source material was naive CD4+ T cells sorted from blood. The source of these receptors is a woman younger than 45 in good health. CDR3s include the opening cysteine and the closing phenylalanine or tryptophan. The D gene is left open where the match is weak. Some rows have no size entry. The others give once, few or many, or a class for an expanded clone.

V gene	D gene	clone size	J gene	CDR3 DNA	CDR3 protein
TRBV27	TRBD2	.	TRBJ2-1	TGTGCCAGCTCAACCGGACTAGCGAGGGGTAATGAGCAGTTCTTC	CASSTGLARGNEQFF
TRBV18	TRBD1	.	TRBJ1-1	TGTGCCAGCTCACCACCGGGACAGGTACTTGAAGCTTTCTTT	CASSPPGQVLEAFF
TRBV5-1	.	.	TRBJ2-6	TGCGCCAGCAGCTTGGTAGGCCCGCCGGGGGCCAACGTCCTGACTTTC	CASSLVGPPGANVLTF
TRBV5-1	.	.	TRBJ1-5	TGCGCCAGCAGCTTAGATAGCAATCAGCCCCAGCATTTT	CASSLDSNQPQHF
TRBV9	TRBD1	.	TRBJ2-5	TGTGCCAGCAGCCCCGGGACAGGGCTTATTCAAGAGACCCAGTACTTC	CASSPGTGLIQETQYF
TRBV14	TRBD1	.	TRBJ2-2	TGTGCCAGCAGAACAGGGGGGAACACCGGGGAGCTGTTTTTT	CASRTGGNTGELFF
TRBV29-1	.	few	TRBJ1-1	TGCAGCGTCGAGCCTGTGAACACTGAAGCTTTCTTT	CSVEPVNTEAFF
TRBV2	.	.	TRBJ2-5	TGTGCCAGCAGCCTCGGGGGTATCCAAGAGACCCAGTACTTC	CASSLGGIQETQYF
TRBV4-1	.	.	TRBJ2-1	TGCGCCAGCAGCCAAGTTGTGCGGGAAGAGCAGTTCTTC	CASSQVVREEQFF
TRBV18	TRBD2	.	TRBJ2-7	TGTGCCAGCTCACCAGGCGGGAGGGCCCACGAGCAGTACTTC	CASSPGGRAHEQYF
TRBV28	TRBD1	.	TRBJ2-2	TGTGCCAGCAGTTTAAGATACAGGGGCCCGAACACCGGGGAGCTGTTTTTT	CASSLRYRGPNTGELFF
TRBV14	.	.	TRBJ2-2	TGTGCCAGCAGCCAAGCACGACGGGGGTTCACCGGGGAGCTGTTTTTT	CASSQARRGFTGELFF
TRBV18	.	.	TRBJ2-4	TGTGCCAGCTCGCCAGGGACATTAAACATTCAGTACTTC	CASSPGTLNIQYF
TRBV5-1	.	.	TRBJ2-1	TGCGCCAGCAGTTACCCGGGACCGAGGTCGGGTGAGCAGTTCTTC	CASSYPGPRSGEQFF
TRBV15	.	.	TRBJ1-5	TGTGCCGCTAGTAGGGACCGCCATCAGCCCCAGCATTTT	CAASRDRHQPQHF
TRBV28	TRBD2	.	TRBJ2-7	TGTGCCAGCAGTCTGCCTCCGGGACTAGCGGGAGGCGGCGACGAGCAGTACTTC	CASSLPPGLAGGGDEQYF
TRBV28	TRBD2	.	TRBJ2-1	TGTGCCAGCAGTTGGACTAGGGTTGAGCAGTTCTTC	CASSWTRVEQFF
TRBV11-2	TRBD2	.	TRBJ2-1	TGTGCCAGCAGCTTAGAGGCGGGCGGGAGGGCCTACAATGAGCAGTTCTTC	CASSLEAGGRAYNEQFF
TRBV11-2	TRBD2	.	TRBJ2-1	TGTGCCAGCAGCTTGCGGGAGAGATCCAATGAGCAGTTCTTC	CASSLRERSNEQFF
TRBV7-8	.	.	TRBJ2-3	TGTGCCAGCGGTCTAGGGCGGATCACAGATACGCAGTATTTT	CASGLGRITDTQYF
TRBV6-1	.	.	TRBJ1-5	TGTGCCAGCAGTGAAACCCTCCCACAGTACCTCAATCAGCCCCAGCATTTT	CASSETLPQYLNQPQHF
TRBV28	.	.	TRBJ1-2	TGTGCCAGCAGTTGGTTGGGGAGGGCGGGTGGCTACACCTTC	CASSWLGRAGGYTF
TRBV5-6	.	.	TRBJ1-2	TGTGCCAGCAGCTTTGAGGTACACGGGATTGGCTACACCTTC	CASSFEVHGIGYTF
TRBV6-5	.	.	TRBJ2-7	TGTGCCAGCAGTTACCAGGGAGAGCAGTACTTC	CASSYQGEQYF
TRBV6-5	.	.	TRBJ1-1	TGTGCCAGCAGTACCGGACGGGGAACTGAAGCTTTCTTT	CASSTGRGTEAFF
TRBV28	TRBD2	.	TRBJ2-1	TGTGCCACCTCGGTTAGCGGGAGTTACCATGAGCAGTTCTTC	CATSVSGSYHEQFF
TRBV6-1	.	.	TRBJ1-1	TGTGCCAGCAGTGAAGCGTTTAGGGGACGAACTGAAGCTTTCTTT	CASSEAFRGRTEAFF
TRBV2	TRBD1	.	TRBJ1-1	TGTGCCAGCAGCGCAGACAGGGGAGGGAACACTGAAGCTTTCTTT	CASSADRGGNTEAFF
TRBV28	.	.	TRBJ2-1	TGTGCCAGCAGAGACACCGAACCGTACAATGAGCAGTTCTTC	CASRDTEPYNEQFF
TRBV15	.	.	TRBJ2-7	TGTGCCACCAGCAGAGATTTAAGTACCTACGAGCAGTACTTC	CATSRDLSTYEQYF